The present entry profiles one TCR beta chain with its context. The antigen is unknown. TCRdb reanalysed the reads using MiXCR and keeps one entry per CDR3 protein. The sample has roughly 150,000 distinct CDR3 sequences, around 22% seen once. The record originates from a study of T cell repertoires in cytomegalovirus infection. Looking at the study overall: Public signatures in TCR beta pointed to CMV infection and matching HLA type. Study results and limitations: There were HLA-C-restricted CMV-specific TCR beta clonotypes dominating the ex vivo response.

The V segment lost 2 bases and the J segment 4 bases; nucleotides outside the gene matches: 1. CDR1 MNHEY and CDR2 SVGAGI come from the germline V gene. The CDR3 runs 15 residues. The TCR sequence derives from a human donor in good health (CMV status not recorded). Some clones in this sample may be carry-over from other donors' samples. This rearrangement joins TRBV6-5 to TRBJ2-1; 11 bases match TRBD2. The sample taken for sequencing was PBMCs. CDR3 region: CASSYGTSGYNEQFF. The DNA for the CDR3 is TGTGCCAGCAGTTACGGGACTAGCGGTTACAATGAGCAGTTCTTC.